One TCR beta chain is described in this entry. There are 15 residues in the CDR3. From germline, CDR1 is PRHDT and CDR2 FYEKMQ (reference sequence). The V end was cut by 3 bases, the J end by 4 bases, with 14 bases between. This entry belongs to a study of technical replicates of blood from several donors. The method was immunoSEQ multiplex PCR; TCRdb's version includes in-frame clones alone and lacks a portion of them. This table has about 80,000 clones, almost 99% appearing once. Sequenced material: T cells isolated from PBMCs. The chain recombines TRBV13 with TRBJ2-3; possible D gene TRBD2, 6 bases. The receptor's source is a human donor in good health. Here the CDR3 DNA reads TGTGCCAGCAGCTTGACGGGAGTTACCCCAGATACGCAGTATTTT. Protein product: CASSLTGVTPDTQYF.